Reported below is one TCR beta chain. The data were taken from a study of blood T cell repertoires in COVID-19. Study details: Spain, Italy and the United States supplied samples that represented acute and convalescent COVID-19.

From germline, CDR1 is MNHEY and CDR2 SVGAGI. The ends were cut back, 0 bases at V and 5 bases at J, with 11 bases in the middle. CDR3 length: 14 residues. In the authors' methods: The assay estimated nucleated cells by amplifying reference gene primers. Sequencing used immunoSEQ multiplex PCR; TCRdb keeps in-frame clones, though not all of them. V, J and clone size are those of that table, while D and trimming were read from the DNA. The sample lists a few hundred thousand clones; roughly 87% were seen once. This chain joins TRBV6-5 and TRBJ2-7; D perhaps matches TRBD2 (6 bases). What was sequenced was peripheral blood. This TCR came from a man between 18 and 29 years old with active or convalescent COVID-19. The CDR3 DNA reads as TGTGCCAGCAGTTACTCGAACGGGGGAAACGAGCAGTACTTC. Its protein product is CASSYSNGGNEQYF.